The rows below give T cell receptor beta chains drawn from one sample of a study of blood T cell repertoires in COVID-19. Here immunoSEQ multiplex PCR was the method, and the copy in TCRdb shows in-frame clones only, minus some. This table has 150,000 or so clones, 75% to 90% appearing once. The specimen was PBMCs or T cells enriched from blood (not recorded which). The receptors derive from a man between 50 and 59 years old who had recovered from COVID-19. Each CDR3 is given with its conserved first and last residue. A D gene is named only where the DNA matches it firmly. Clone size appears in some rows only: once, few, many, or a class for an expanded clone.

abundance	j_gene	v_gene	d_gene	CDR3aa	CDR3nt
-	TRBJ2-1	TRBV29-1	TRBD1	CSVPGQGHNEQFF	TGCAGCGTTCCGGGACAGGGCCACAATGAGCAGTTCTTC
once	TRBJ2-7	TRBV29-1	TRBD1	CSVGQGATYEQYF	TGCAGCGTCGGACAGGGGGCAACCTACGAGCAGTACTTC
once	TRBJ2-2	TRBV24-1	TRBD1	CATSEPGTENTGELFF	TGTGCCACCAGTGAACCCGGGACAGAGAACACCGGGGAGCTGTTTTTT
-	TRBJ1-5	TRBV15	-	CATSREIGKSGQPQHF	TGTGCCACCAGCAGAGAGATAGGCAAGTCGGGTCAGCCCCAGCATTTT
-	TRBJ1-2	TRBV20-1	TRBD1	CSASIHGQGRDYGYTF	TGCAGTGCCAGTATTCATGGACAGGGGCGAGACTATGGCTACACCTTC
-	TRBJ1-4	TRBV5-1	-	CASSLGGLNEKLFF	TGCGCCAGCAGCTTGGGGGGCCTTAATGAAAAACTGTTTTTT
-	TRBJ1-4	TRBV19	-	CASSTQGLLNEKLFF	TGTGCCAGTAGTACCCAGGGCCTGCTAAATGAAAAACTGTTTTTT
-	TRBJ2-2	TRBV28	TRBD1	CASRTPGQPTGELFF	TGTGCCAGCAGGACACCGGGACAGCCCACCGGGGAGCTGTTTTTT
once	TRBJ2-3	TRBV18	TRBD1	CASSPRRGPGTDTQYF	TGTGCCAGCTCACCTCGAAGGGGGCCAGGCACAGATACGCAGTATTTT
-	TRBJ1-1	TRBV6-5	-	CASRAPGGRDTEAFF	TGTGCCAGCAGGGCCCCGGGGGGGAGGGACACTGAAGCTTTCTTT
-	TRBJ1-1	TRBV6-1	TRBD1	CASSEITWGQGDTEAFF	TGTGCCAGCAGTGAAATTACATGGGGGCAGGGGGACACTGAAGCTTTCTTT
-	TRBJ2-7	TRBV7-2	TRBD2	CASRRGLDPDEQYF	TGTGCCAGTCGCCGAGGACTAGATCCGGACGAGCAGTACTTC
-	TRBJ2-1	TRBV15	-	CATSRGGTGRSEQFF	TGTGCCACCAGCAGAGGGGGCACAGGTCGCAGTGAGCAGTTCTTC
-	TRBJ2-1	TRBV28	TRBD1	CASGRQGGHNEQFF	TGTGCCAGCGGACGACAGGGGGGCCACAATGAGCAGTTCTTC
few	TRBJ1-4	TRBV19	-	CASSILKATNEKLFF	TGTGCCAGTAGTATCCTAAAAGCAACTAATGAAAAACTGTTTTTT
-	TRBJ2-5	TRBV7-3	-	CASSPIGGRETQYF	TGTGCCAGCAGCCCCATAGGGGGAAGGGAGACCCAGTACTTC